One sample yielded the 6 T cell receptor beta chains listed below, sequenced in a study of cytomegalovirus exposure and HLA in healthy donors. Sequenced by immunoSEQ multiplex PCR; TCRdb stores in-frame clones only, minus some. The sample holds 90,000 to 150,000 clones, approximately 88% seen once. Sequencing was performed on PBMCs. The source of these receptors is a man between 18 and 35 years old in good health and CMV-seronegative.

This clone was counted a single time. The chain links TRBV5-1 to TRBJ2-1; 10 nucleotides agree with TRBD2. Trimming cost V 2 bases and J 7 bases; bases outside gene matches: 9. The germline CDR1 and CDR2 sequences are SGHRS and YFSETQ. The CDR3 has 16 amino acids. This CDR3 is CASSFESGGAVNEQFF. The CDR3 DNA reads as TGCGCCAGCAGCTTTGAGAGCGGGGGGGCGGTGAATGAGCAGTTCTTC.

This chain joins TRBV5-5 and TRBJ1-3, with a possible D match to TRBD1 (5 bases). The CDR3 has 18 residues. Deletions cut 3 bases from V and 0 bases from J, with 19 bases between. CDR1 is SGHKS and CDR2 is YYEKEE in the germline V gene (reference sequence). The DNA of the CDR3 is TGTGCCAGCAGCTACTTCTGGCAGGGCGATGACTCTGGAAACACCATATATTTT. It yields the protein CASSYFWQGDDSGNTIYF. Full variable domain (missing parts from reference TRBV5-5 and TRBJ1-3): DAGVTQSPTHLIKTRGQQVTLRCSPISGHKSVSWYQQVLGQGPQFIFQYYEKEERGRGNFPDRFSARQFPNYSSELNVNALLLGDSALYLCASSYFWQGDDSGNTIYFGEGSWLTVV.

This chain connects TRBV2 to TRBJ1-2; 7 bases map to TRBD1. V dropped 4 bases and J dropped 1; count of bases not matched to a gene: 3. This CDR3 has 14 amino acids. Germline values: CDR1 SNHLY, CDR2 FYNNEI. The CDR3 spells CASSGDRVNYGYTF. In nucleotides, the CDR3 is TGTGCCAGCAGTGGTGACAGGGTTAACTATGGCTACACCTTC.

V and J are TRBV19 and TRBJ1-2, with TRBD1 matching over 9 bases. CDR1 and CDR2 (germline): LNHDA, SQIVND (reference sequence). J was trimmed by 8 bases and V by 8 bases; bases with no gene match: 15. The CDR3 covers 15 residues. CDR3 amino acids: CASFRPGQGVYGYTF. Here the CDR3 DNA reads TGTGCCAGTTTCCGGCCGGGACAGGGCGTGTACGGCTACACCTTC.

CDR3 sequence reads: CASSSPFGDRDQAFF. Here the CDR3 DNA reads TGTGCCAGCAGCTCCCCTTTTGGGGACAGGGATCAAGCTTTCTTT. The chain employs TRBV6-5 and TRBJ1-1; 9 bases fit TRBD1. The CDR3 runs 15 residues. Trimming cost V 6 bases and J 9 bases; bases outside gene matches: 14. Germline V CDR1 and CDR2: MNHEY, SVGAGI.

J is TRBJ2-1 and V is TRBV6-5, with D perhaps TRBD2 (5 bases). V lost 8 bases, J lost 8 bases, and 22 bases lay in between. The CDR3 has 15 amino acids. Germline values: CDR1 MNHEY, CDR2 SVGAGI. The CDR3 here is CASRGLTSMGHEQFF. The CDR3 nucleotides are TGTGCCAGCCGCGGGCTAACGTCCATGGGTCATGAGCAGTTCTTC.